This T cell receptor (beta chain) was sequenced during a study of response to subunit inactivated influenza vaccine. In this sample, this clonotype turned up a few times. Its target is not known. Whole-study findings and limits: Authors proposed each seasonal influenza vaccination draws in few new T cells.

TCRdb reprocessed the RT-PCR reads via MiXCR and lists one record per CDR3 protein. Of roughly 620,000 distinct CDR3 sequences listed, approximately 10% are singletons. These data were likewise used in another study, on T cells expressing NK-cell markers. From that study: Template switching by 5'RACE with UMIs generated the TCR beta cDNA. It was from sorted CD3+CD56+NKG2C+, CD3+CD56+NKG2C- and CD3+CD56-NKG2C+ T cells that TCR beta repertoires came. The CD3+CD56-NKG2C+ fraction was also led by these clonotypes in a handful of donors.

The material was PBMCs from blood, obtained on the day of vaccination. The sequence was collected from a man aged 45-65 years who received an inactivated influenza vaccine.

Here the CDR3 reads CASSQWMAGPNEQFF. The CDR3 DNA is TGCGCCAGCAGCCAATGGATGGCAGGACCCAATGAGCAGTTCTTC. The chain couples TRBV4-1 to TRBJ2-1, with D unresolved. In germline, CDR1 is MGHRA, CDR2 YSYEKL. The CDR3 has 15 residues. Trimming removed 2 bases from V and 6 bases from J, with 14 bases in between.